The sequence of this T cell receptor beta chain was determined in a study of blood T cell repertoires in COVID-19. In the study's own analysis: Quantification of nucleated cells was approximated via reference gene primer amplification. Generated by immunoSEQ multiplex PCR, the TCRdb table keeps only in-frame clones and is missing some. That table furnishes V, J and clone size, whereas the DNA furnished D and trimming. The sample has some 400,000 clones, around 84% seen once; the top ten hold 1.1%. The CDR3 loop spans 13 amino acids. V was shortened by 5 bases and J by 1 base, with 9 bases between the two germline ends. Germline assignment: CDR1 SGHTS and CDR2 YDEGEE.

V usage is TRBV5-8 and J usage is TRBJ2-5, with TRBD1 as a possible D gene (5 bases). The source of this sequence is a human donor with acute or convalescent COVID-19. The donor label of this sample is uncertain. Sequencing used peripheral blood. The CDR3 loop reads CASRTDSQETQYF. CDR3 in DNA: TGTGCCAGCAGAACCGACAGCCAAGAGACCCAGTACTTC.